This TCR beta chain was captured by sequencing in a study of blood T cells in healthy people across ages. Study-wide results and caveats: Using unsorted PBMCs precluded a conclusive naive versus antigen-experienced comparison. A roughly linear age-dependent decrease characterized TCR beta diversity per million T cells. Versus aged donors, long-lived donors had higher diversity and more naive CD4+ cells.

CDR1 is SGHTS and CDR2 is YDEGEE in the germline V gene. The CDR3 runs to 16 residues. Trimming removed 2 bases from V and 0 bases from J, with 14 bases in between. Sample-barcoded 5' priming and a J-beta primer mix drove a second PCR of 7 to 11 cycles. TCRdb redid the calling of the 5' RACE reads with MiXCR, one entry per CDR3 protein. The table includes about 1.4 million distinct CDR3 sequences, roughly 60% detected once. Concerning this clonotype: Its specificity is not known.

Sequenced material: blood. V gene TRBV5-8 combines with J gene TRBJ2-5; a weak D match, TRBD1 (6 bases). This TCR was sampled from a man aged 18-30 years in good health. CDR3 residues: CASSFTAGAYQETQYF. DNA for the CDR3: TGTGCCAGCAGCTTTACGGCAGGGGCGTACCAAGAGACCCAGTACTTC.